Listed below are T cell receptor beta chains from one sample, sequenced in a study of CD8 T cells in ankylosing spondylitis. TCRdb re-analysed the 5' RACE reads in MiXCR, keeping a single row per CDR3 protein. The sample records roughly 700,000 distinct CDR3 sequences, around 19% being singletons. Sequencing was done on a sample of blood, either unsorted or a sorted T cell fraction (not recorded which). These receptor sequences come from a male donor with ankylosing spondylitis. Both conserved end residues are part of each CDR3. D genes are given only for firm matches. A clone size is listed for some rows: how often the clone was seen (once, few, many), or a class if it is expanded.

j_call: TRBJ1-1
clone_size: few
d_call: .
v_call: TRBV20-1
cdr3_nt: TGCAGTGCTATTGTCACGGGACAAGGGTTCGTTTTCTTT
cdr3_aa: CSAIVTGQGFVFF

j_call: TRBJ2-7
clone_size: many
d_call: TRBD1
v_call: TRBV2
cdr3_nt: TGTGCCAGCAGCGACAGGGCTTACGAGCAGTACTTC
cdr3_aa: CASSDRAYEQYF

j_call: TRBJ1-1
clone_size: few
d_call: .
v_call: TRBV4-2
cdr3_nt: TGTGCCAGCAGCCAAGAGGGGGGTGTTATTGGTGAAGCTTTCTTT
cdr3_aa: CASSQEGGVIGEAFF

j_call: TRBJ1-1
clone_size: many
d_call: .
v_call: TRBV25-1
cdr3_nt: TGTGCCAGCAGTGAACTCACTGAAGCTTTCTTT
cdr3_aa: CASSELTEAFF

j_call: TRBJ2-7
clone_size: .
d_call: .
v_call: TRBV10-2
cdr3_nt: TGCGCCAGCAGGAGGGACAACTACAATGAGCAGTACTTC
cdr3_aa: CASRRDNYNEQYF

j_call: TRBJ2-1
clone_size: few
d_call: TRBD2
v_call: TRBV20-1
cdr3_nt: TGCAGTGCTGGCGGGAGGCCCCCGGCCAATGAGCAGTTCTTC
cdr3_aa: CSAGGRPPANEQFF

j_call: TRBJ1-3
clone_size: .
d_call: .
v_call: TRBV2
cdr3_nt: TGTGCCAGCAGTAGAGGGTTCTCATCTGGAAACACCATATATTTT
cdr3_aa: CASSRGFSSGNTIYF

j_call: TRBJ2-1
clone_size: few
d_call: .
v_call: TRBV15
cdr3_nt: TGTGCCACCAGCAGACCTGTCGGGGGTTCCTACAATGAGCAGTTCTTC
cdr3_aa: CATSRPVGGSYNEQFF

j_call: TRBJ2-3
clone_size: .
d_call: TRBD2
v_call: TRBV20-1
cdr3_nt: TGCAGTGCTAGCCCTCGGGAAGGACTAGCGGGGGAGACGCAGTATTTT
cdr3_aa: CSASPREGLAGETQYF

j_call: TRBJ2-2
clone_size: few
d_call: .
v_call: TRBV7-9
cdr3_nt: TGTGCCAGCAGCCCAGTACCTAGCGCCGGGGAGCTGTTTTTT
cdr3_aa: CASSPVPSAGELFF

j_call: TRBJ2-3
clone_size: .
d_call: TRBD2
v_call: TRBV5-6
cdr3_nt: TGTGCCAGCCTCCCTAGCGGGGGGTATGATACGCAGTATTTT
cdr3_aa: CASLPSGGYDTQYF

j_call: TRBJ1-6
clone_size: .
d_call: TRBD1
v_call: TRBV4-1
cdr3_nt: TGCGCCAGCAGCCAAGTGAGACTACACCGGGACAGGGGGTTCCCCCTCCACTTT
cdr3_aa: CASSQVRLHRDRGFPLHF

j_call: TRBJ2-7
clone_size: .
d_call: .
v_call: TRBV5-1
cdr3_nt: TGCGCCAGCAGCTTGTATACAGGGCTTACCTACGAGCAGTACTTC
cdr3_aa: CASSLYTGLTYEQYF

j_call: TRBJ2-7
clone_size: few
d_call: TRBD1
v_call: TRBV6-1
cdr3_nt: TGTGCCAGCAGTGAACCCGGGACAGGCGGTTTTGTAAATGACGAGCAGTACTTC
cdr3_aa: CASSEPGTGGFVNDEQYF

j_call: TRBJ1-2
clone_size: .
d_call: .
v_call: TRBV5-1
cdr3_nt: TGCGCCAGCAGCCCCGGACCGGCGCAGATCGGATCGAGCGGCTACACCTTC
cdr3_aa: CASSPGPAQIGSSGYTF

j_call: TRBJ1-5
clone_size: many
d_call: .
v_call: TRBV12-3/TRBV12-4
cdr3_nt: TGTGCCAGCAGCCCCCAGGGTGGAGGTCAGCCCCAGCATTTT
cdr3_aa: CASSPQGGGQPQHF

j_call: TRBJ2-1
clone_size: .
d_call: .
v_call: TRBV6-1
cdr3_nt: TGTGCCAGCCTAGGGGGGCCTGGGTACAATGAGCAGTTCTTC
cdr3_aa: CASLGGPGYNEQFF

j_call: TRBJ2-1
clone_size: .
d_call: TRBD2
v_call: TRBV27
cdr3_nt: TGTGCCAGCAGTGCCGGGACTAGCGGGAGGGGAAATGAGCAGTTCTTC
cdr3_aa: CASSAGTSGRGNEQFF

j_call: TRBJ2-7
clone_size: few
d_call: .
v_call: TRBV27
cdr3_nt: TGTGCCAGCAGTTTATCATCGGCAGGGTTCTACGAGCAGTACTTC
cdr3_aa: CASSLSSAGFYEQYF

j_call: TRBJ1-1
clone_size: .
d_call: .
v_call: TRBV7-6
cdr3_nt: TGTGCCAGCAGCTTAGCGGACACCGGAGAGGCTTTCTTT
cdr3_aa: CASSLADTGEAFF

j_call: TRBJ2-3
clone_size: .
d_call: .
v_call: TRBV4-3
cdr3_nt: TGCGCCAGCAGCCAAGAACTCTGGCGGAGGGGCACAGATACGCAGTATTTT
cdr3_aa: CASSQELWRRGTDTQYF

j_call: TRBJ2-7
clone_size: few
d_call: .
v_call: TRBV4-1
cdr3_nt: TGCGCCAGCAGCCAAGTCTCGACTAACTCGGGGGAGCAGTACTTC
cdr3_aa: CASSQVSTNSGEQYF

j_call: TRBJ2-2
clone_size: .
d_call: .
v_call: TRBV20-1
cdr3_nt: TGCAGTGCTAGAGATCGCTACGGGACCTCTCGAACCGGGGAGCTGTTTTTT
cdr3_aa: CSARDRYGTSRTGELFF

j_call: TRBJ2-5
clone_size: few
d_call: .
v_call: TRBV28
cdr3_nt: TGTGCCAGCAGTTTAAGAAGGGGCCAAGAGACCCAGTACTTC
cdr3_aa: CASSLRRGQETQYF

j_call: TRBJ1-1
clone_size: few
d_call: .
v_call: TRBV7-9
cdr3_nt: TGTGCCAGCAGCTTCGGAGAGGGGGGAGCTTTCTTT
cdr3_aa: CASSFGEGGAFF

j_call: TRBJ2-7
clone_size: many
d_call: .
v_call: TRBV5-6
cdr3_nt: TGTGCCAGCAGCCGGAACTCCTACGAGCAGTACTTC
cdr3_aa: CASSRNSYEQYF

j_call: TRBJ1-4
clone_size: .
d_call: .
v_call: TRBV20-1
cdr3_nt: TGCAGTGCTCTCGGGGCAACTAATGAAAAACTGTTTTTT
cdr3_aa: CSALGATNEKLFF

j_call: TRBJ2-5
clone_size: .
d_call: .
v_call: TRBV5-6
cdr3_nt: TGTGCCAGCAGCTTGAACCGTCTAGAGACCCAGTACTTC
cdr3_aa: CASSLNRLETQYF

j_call: TRBJ2-1
clone_size: few
d_call: .
v_call: TRBV6-1
cdr3_nt: TGTGCCAGCAGGTCCCCTTTGGTGTACAATGAGCAGTTCTTC
cdr3_aa: CASRSPLVYNEQFF

j_call: TRBJ2-5
clone_size: few
d_call: TRBD1
v_call: TRBV2
cdr3_nt: TGTGCCAGCAGTGGGGGCAGGGGGATCCAAGAGACCCAGTACTTC
cdr3_aa: CASSGGRGIQETQYF

j_call: TRBJ2-1
clone_size: .
d_call: .
v_call: TRBV30
cdr3_nt: TGTGCCTGGAGTGAATACCTTGGGGGTGAGCAGTTCTTC
cdr3_aa: CAWSEYLGGEQFF

j_call: TRBJ2-3
clone_size: .
d_call: TRBD2
v_call: TRBV12-3/TRBV12-4
cdr3_nt: TGTGCCAGCAGTTTAGGGGGTAGCGGGTTCACAGATACGCAGTATTTT
cdr3_aa: CASSLGGSGFTDTQYF

j_call: TRBJ2-7
clone_size: .
d_call: .
v_call: TRBV12-3/TRBV12-4
cdr3_nt: TGTGCCAGCAGCATTCAGGAGTACGAGCAGTACTTC
cdr3_aa: CASSIQEYEQYF

j_call: TRBJ1-5
clone_size: many
d_call: .
v_call: TRBV20-1
cdr3_nt: TGCAGTGCTAGTCTCCGGGCCTCTAGCAATCAGCCCCAGCATTTT
cdr3_aa: CSASLRASSNQPQHF

j_call: TRBJ2-7
clone_size: few
d_call: .
v_call: TRBV27
cdr3_nt: TGTGCCAGCAGACCGTATAACTCCTACGAGCAGTACTTC
cdr3_aa: CASRPYNSYEQYF

j_call: TRBJ2-3
clone_size: few
d_call: .
v_call: TRBV29-1
cdr3_nt: TGCAGCGTCCCGCCCCAGACTACTTCAGATACGCAGTATTTT
cdr3_aa: CSVPPQTTSDTQYF

j_call: TRBJ1-5
clone_size: .
d_call: .
v_call: TRBV12-5
cdr3_nt: TGTGCTAGTGGTTTCGGGGATTATAGCAATCAGCCCCAGCATTTT
cdr3_aa: CASGFGDYSNQPQHF

j_call: TRBJ1-2
clone_size: .
d_call: .
v_call: TRBV5-6
cdr3_nt: TGTGCCAGCAGCTTGCGCCAGGTTATGTATGGCTACACCTTC
cdr3_aa: CASSLRQVMYGYTF

j_call: TRBJ2-3
clone_size: .
d_call: .
v_call: TRBV11-2
cdr3_nt: TGTGCCAGCAGCTTAGCCGGCTGGGGGACAGATACGCAGTATTTT
cdr3_aa: CASSLAGWGTDTQYF

j_call: TRBJ1-1
clone_size: .
d_call: .
v_call: TRBV10-2
cdr3_nt: TGCGCCAGCAGTGACGGCCAGGCGCCTATGAACACTGAAGCTTTCTTT
cdr3_aa: CASSDGQAPMNTEAFF

j_call: TRBJ2-3
clone_size: .
d_call: .
v_call: TRBV30
cdr3_nt: TGTGCCTGGATGAGCAGGGAGACGCAGTATTTT
cdr3_aa: CAWMSRETQYF

j_call: TRBJ2-2
clone_size: few
d_call: .
v_call: TRBV7-2
cdr3_nt: TGTGCCAGCAGCCCTCGACTAGGCCGGGAGCTGTTTTTT
cdr3_aa: CASSPRLGRELFF

j_call: TRBJ2-3
clone_size: .
d_call: TRBD2
v_call: TRBV7-8
cdr3_nt: TGTGCCAGCAGCTTGTTCTTCGGGGAGGGCCCTGACGATACGCAGTATTTT
cdr3_aa: CASSLFFGEGPDDTQYF

j_call: TRBJ2-3
clone_size: few
d_call: TRBD2
v_call: TRBV7-2
cdr3_nt: TGTGCCAGCAGCGTCGGACTAGCAGCAGATACGCAGTATTTT
cdr3_aa: CASSVGLAADTQYF

j_call: TRBJ2-7
clone_size: .
d_call: .
v_call: TRBV7-9
cdr3_nt: TGTGCCAGCAGCTTAGTGGCGGGGGCGAAGTCCGAGCAGTACTTC
cdr3_aa: CASSLVAGAKSEQYF

j_call: TRBJ1-4
clone_size: many
d_call: .
v_call: TRBV12-3/TRBV12-4
cdr3_nt: TGTGCCAGCAGACCCCAGGGAGCAACTAATGAAAAACTGTTTTTT
cdr3_aa: CASRPQGATNEKLFF

j_call: TRBJ2-7
clone_size: few
d_call: TRBD1
v_call: TRBV6-1
cdr3_nt: TGTGCCAGCAGCGCTACCGGGACAGGGAGTCCGGGGCAGTACTTC
cdr3_aa: CASSATGTGSPGQYF

j_call: TRBJ2-7
clone_size: .
d_call: .
v_call: TRBV20-1
cdr3_nt: TGCAGTGCTAGAGGGGCCGGATACGAGCAGTACTTC
cdr3_aa: CSARGAGYEQYF

j_call: TRBJ1-2
clone_size: .
d_call: TRBD1
v_call: TRBV2
cdr3_nt: TGTGCCAGCTACCGGGACAGGGGTTCCTATGGCTACACCTTC
cdr3_aa: CASYRDRGSYGYTF

j_call: TRBJ2-1
clone_size: .
d_call: TRBD2
v_call: TRBV11-2
cdr3_nt: TGTGCCAGCAGCTTCGGCGGGAGGGTCTACAATGAGCAGTTCTTC
cdr3_aa: CASSFGGRVYNEQFF

j_call: TRBJ2-3
clone_size: .
d_call: TRBD2
v_call: TRBV9
cdr3_nt: TGTGCCAGCAGCCTCGGGGGGGGCGAGGAAGATACGCAGTATTTT
cdr3_aa: CASSLGGGEEDTQYF

j_call: TRBJ2-7
clone_size: .
d_call: .
v_call: TRBV6-6
cdr3_nt: TGTGCCAGCCGACCTGGGGAGTTTTACGAGCAGTACTTC
cdr3_aa: CASRPGEFYEQYF

j_call: TRBJ1-6
clone_size: .
d_call: TRBD1
v_call: TRBV12-3/TRBV12-4
cdr3_nt: TGTGCCAGCAGTTTCGGGACAGTGTATAATTCACCCCTCCACTTT
cdr3_aa: CASSFGTVYNSPLHF

j_call: TRBJ2-7
clone_size: few
d_call: TRBD1
v_call: TRBV12-3/TRBV12-4
cdr3_nt: TGTGCCAGCAGTCTAGGGGGCGGCCCTGGTTACGAGCAGTACTTC
cdr3_aa: CASSLGGGPGYEQYF

j_call: TRBJ2-5
clone_size: many
d_call: TRBD1
v_call: TRBV25-1
cdr3_nt: TGTGCCAGCAGTGAATGGGACAGGGATGAGACCCAGTACTTC
cdr3_aa: CASSEWDRDETQYF

j_call: TRBJ2-6
clone_size: few
d_call: TRBD2
v_call: TRBV6-2/TRBV6-3
cdr3_nt: TGTGCCAGCAGCCACGGACTAGTGACAACTGGGGCCAACGTCCTGACTTTC
cdr3_aa: CASSHGLVTTGANVLTF

j_call: TRBJ1-2
clone_size: .
d_call: .
v_call: TRBV18
cdr3_nt: TGTGCCAGCTCACCAACGGGAGCCTATGGCTACACCTTC
cdr3_aa: CASSPTGAYGYTF

j_call: TRBJ2-3
clone_size: once
d_call: .
v_call: TRBV7-9
cdr3_nt: TGTGCCAGCAGTCCCCGGGGGCTGAACACAGATACGCAGTATTTT
cdr3_aa: CASSPRGLNTDTQYF

j_call: TRBJ2-5
clone_size: few
d_call: .
v_call: TRBV1
cdr3_nt: TGCACCAGCAGCCAAGTTATTGCTCAAGAGACCCAGTACTTC
cdr3_aa: CTSSQVIAQETQYF